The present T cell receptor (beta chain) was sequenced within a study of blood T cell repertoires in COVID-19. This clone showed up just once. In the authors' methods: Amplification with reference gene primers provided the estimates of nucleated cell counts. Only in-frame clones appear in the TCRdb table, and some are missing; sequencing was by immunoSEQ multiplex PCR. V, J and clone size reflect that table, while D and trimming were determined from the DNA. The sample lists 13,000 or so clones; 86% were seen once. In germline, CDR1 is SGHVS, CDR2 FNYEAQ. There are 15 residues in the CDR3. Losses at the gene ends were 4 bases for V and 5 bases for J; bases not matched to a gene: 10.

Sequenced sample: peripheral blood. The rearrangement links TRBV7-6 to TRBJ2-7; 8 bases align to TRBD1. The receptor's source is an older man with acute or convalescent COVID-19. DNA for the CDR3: TGTGCCAGCAGCTACCGCCGGGACAGGAATCACGAGCAGTACTTC. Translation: CASSYRRDRNHEQYF. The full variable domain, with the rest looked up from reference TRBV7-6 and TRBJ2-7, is GAGVSQSPRYKVTKRGQDVALRCDPISGHVSLYWYRQALGQGPEFLTYFNYEAQQDKSGLPNDRFSAERPEGSISTLTIQRTEQRDSAMYRCASSYRRDRNHEQYFGPGTRLTVT.